The 23 T cell receptor beta chains in this list originate from one sample, sequenced in a study of blood T cell repertoires in COVID-19 (dated by TCRdb to the early 2020s). Receptor amplification or capture employed the immunoSEQ multiplex PCR assay. In its TCRdb copy, this immuneACCESS table keeps in-frame sequences only and misses some clones. Where compared with another copy, unresolved V genes explain less than half of these, and the others have no known cause. Across this sample there are over 95,000 clones, with 75% to 90% seen only once. The top ten hold about a fifth of the sample. Sequencing was performed on peripheral blood. The receptor set was obtained from a human donor with acute or convalescent COVID-19. The donor label of this sample is uncertain.

The chain is built from TRBV7-9 and TRBJ1-1; unclear D gene. Germline CDR1 SEHNR, CDR2 FQNEAQ (reference sequence). The CDR3 contains 15 residues. The V end lost 5 bases, the J end lost 3 bases, and 16 bases lay between the germline ends. The CDR3 DNA reads as TGTGCCAGCAGCCTCGGCCGAGGGTTTGACACTGAAGCTTTCTTT. Its protein is CASSLGRGFDTEAFF.

The chain links TRBV18 to TRBJ1-2; TRBD1 matches 7 bases. Per the germline V gene, CDR1 is KGHSH and CDR2 is LQKENI. The CDR3 consists of 13 residues. V lost 5 bases to trimming and J lost 3 bases; unmatched junction nucleotides: 3. The CDR3 DNA is TGTGCCAGCTCAACCGGGACAGACTATGGCTACACCTTC. Translation gives CASSTGTDYGYTF.

This rearrangement joins TRBV4-2 to TRBJ1-6; D unresolved. Germline CDR1 is LGHNA and CDR2 is YNFKEQ. The V end lost 0 bases, the J end lost 7 bases, and 7 bases lay between the germline ends. This CDR3 contains 14 residues. CDR3 DNA sequence: TGTGCCAGCAGCCAAGACTGGGCGAATTCACCCCTCCACTTT. Protein: CASSQDWANSPLHF.

The chain combines TRBV5-5 with TRBJ2-1; 11 nucleotides align to TRBD2. Trimming cost V 4 bases and J 10 bases; bases outside gene matches: 16. The CDR3 has 17 residues. Looked up from germline, CDR1 is SGHKS and CDR2 is YYEKEE (reference sequence). CDR3 in amino acids: CASSRTRGLADGREQFF. In DNA, the CDR3 is TGTGCCAGCAGCCGCACCAGGGGACTAGCGGACGGACGGGAGCAGTTCTTC.

This clone was found once. The V and J genes are TRBV13 and TRBJ2-4; TRBD2 matches 7 bases. The CDR3 covers 16 residues. The germline V gene has CDR1 PRHDT and CDR2 FYEKMQ (reference sequence). Losses at the gene ends were 5 bases for V and 0 bases for J; bases not matched to a gene: 7. The CDR3 DNA reads TGTGCCAGCAGCCCGTTTCGGGGGGTAGCCAAAAACATTCAGTACTTC. Its translation: CASSPFRGVAKNIQYF.

The V call is TRBV7-9, the J call TRBJ2-5; no clear D. CDR1 and CDR2 (germline): SEHNR, FQNEAQ (reference sequence). Trimming removed 4 bases from V and 4 bases from J, with 13 bases in between. The CDR3 covers 14 residues. CDR3: CASSYTAGRETQYF. In DNA, the CDR3 is TGTGCCAGCAGCTACACGGCAGGTCGAGAGACCCAGTACTTC.

This chain joins TRBV6-6 and TRBJ2-6; the D gene is possibly TRBD1 (6 bases). Trimming cost V 6 bases and J 3 bases, with 15 bases left between them. Germline V lookup: CDR1 MNHNY, CDR2 SVGAGI (reference sequence). This CDR3 is 16 amino acids long. This CDR3 reads CASSLQGGFGANVLTF. In nucleotides, the CDR3 is TGTGCCAGCAGCCTCCAAGGGGGTTTTGGGGCCAACGTCCTGACTTTC.

This chain joins TRBV7-6 and TRBJ1-5, with D possibly TRBD1 on 5 matching bases. The CDR3 contains 14 residues. Trimming removed 5 bases from V and 1 base from J, with 9 bases in between. Germline assignment: CDR1 SGHVS and CDR2 FNYEAQ. The CDR3 region is CASSIRGSNQPQHF. CDR3 in DNA: TGTGCCAGCAGCATAAGGGGCAGCAATCAGCCCCAGCATTTT.

The chain carries TRBV6-5 and TRBJ2-7; no clear D. Germline CDR1 reads MNHEY; CDR2 reads SVGAGI. The CDR3 covers 13 residues. The germline V and J ends were trimmed by 0 bases and 3 bases, with 6 bases remaining between them. The CDR3 spells CASSYSIDYEQYF. The CDR3 region has the DNA TGTGCCAGCAGTTACTCAATAGACTACGAGCAGTACTTC.

The CDR3 sequence: CASTGGNTQYF. CDR3 in DNA: TGTGCCAGCACCGGGGGAAATACGCAGTATTTT. The rearrangement uses TRBV12-3 or TRBV12-4 and TRBJ2-3, with a possible D match to TRBD2 (6 bases). Trimming removed 7 bases at V and 7 bases at J, with 9 bases between. This CDR3 spans 11 amino acids.

The rearrangement links TRBV11-3 to TRBJ2-1, with TRBD1 matching 8 bases. CDR3 length: 17 amino acids. Per germline, CDR1 SGHNT and CDR2 YENEEA. Trimming cost V 3 bases and J 4 bases; bases outside gene matches: 11. This CDR3 is CASSLGDRGTVYNEQFF. CDR3 DNA: TGTGCCAGCAGCTTGGGTGACAGGGGAACAGTATACAATGAGCAGTTCTTC. Based on the CDR3 plus reference TRBV11-3 and TRBJ2-1, the full variable domain is EAGVVQSPRYKIIEKKQPVAFWCNPISGHNTLYWYLQNLGQGPELLIRYENEEAVDDSQLPKDRFSAERLKGVDSTLKIQPAELGDSAVYLCASSLGDRGTVYNEQFFGPGTRLTVL.

This clone has only one observation. J is TRBJ1-4 and V is TRBV6-6, with D possibly TRBD1 on 6 matching bases. The length of the CDR3 is 14 residues. The germline V gene has CDR1 MNHNY and CDR2 SVGAGI (reference sequence). Trimming cost V 8 bases and J 8 bases, with 18 bases left between them. The CDR3 nucleotides read TGTGCCAGCGTACAATCCAGGGGAGGGGAAAAACTGTTTTTT. Translated: CASVQSRGGEKLFF.

The chain couples TRBV6-6 to TRBJ1-1, with 7 bases aligning to TRBD1. The CDR3 loop spans 15 amino acids. Germline V gene sequence: CDR1 MNHNY, CDR2 SVGAGI (reference sequence). V was clipped by 3 bases and J by 1 base; unmatched bases: 5. The CDR3 here is CASSYGDSENTEAFF. CDR3 DNA sequence: TGTGCCAGCAGTTATGGGGACAGCGAGAACACTGAAGCTTTCTTT.

The V call is TRBV19, the J call TRBJ1-5; D not certain. Trimming left V 4 bases short and J 5 bases short, with 9 bases between. CDR1 LNHDA and CDR2 SQIVND come from the germline V gene (reference sequence). The CDR3 is made up of 13 amino acids. The CDR3: CASSTAFDQPQHF. CDR3 nucleotide sequence: TGTGCCAGTAGTACCGCGTTCGATCAGCCCCAGCATTTT.

The chain combines TRBV2 with TRBJ2-7, with D unresolved. V shed 7 bases and J shed 3 bases, with 13 bases lying between them. This CDR3 comprises 13 residues. Germline V gene lookup returns CDR1 SNHLY and CDR2 FYNNEI. CDR3 DNA sequence: TGTGCCAGCACCGCAGGTCTACGCTACGAGCAGTACTTC. The encoded protein is CASTAGLRYEQYF.

The chain is built from TRBV18 and TRBJ1-5; D unclear. Trimming removed 6 bases at V and 2 bases at J, with 14 bases between. CDR3 length equals 15 residues. Germline CDR1 is KGHSH and CDR2 is LQKENI. CDR3 DNA sequence: TGTGCCAGCTCCCTTGCGGGAGTAGGCAATCAGCCCCAGCATTTT. This encodes CASSLAGVGNQPQHF.

For the CDR3, the DNA is TGTGCCAGCAGCCTAGGGACAGGGCAGTATCTTACTGAAGCTTTCTTT. This encodes CASSLGTGQYLTEAFF. V usage is TRBV7-9 and J usage is TRBJ1-1; TRBD1 matches 9 bases. With 5 bases clipped from V and 5 bases from J, the junction kept 12 bases outside the gene matches. The CDR3 length is 16 residues. Germline V CDR1 and CDR2: SEHNR, FQNEAQ (reference sequence).

In its sample, this clone was seen a few times. The rearrangement links TRBV18 to TRBJ1-1; tentatively, D is TRBD1 (5 bases). CDR3 size: 15 residues. Germline V gives CDR1 KGHSH, CDR2 LQKENI. The germline V and J ends were trimmed by 2 bases and 1 base, with 11 bases remaining between them. CDR3: CASSPFGRENTEAFF. The CDR3 DNA reads as TGTGCCAGCTCACCATTCGGCAGGGAGAACACTGAAGCTTTCTTT.

The V gene is TRBV28, the J gene TRBJ2-7; TRBD2 agrees at 9 bases. The length of the CDR3 is 15 residues. Germline assignment: CDR1 MDHEN and CDR2 SYDVKM. V shed 1 base and J 2 bases; nucleotides not matched to a gene: 3. The CDR3 DNA reads as TGTGCCAGCAGTTTATTAGCGGGAGCCGCCTACGAGCAGTACTTC. Translating gives CASSLLAGAAYEQYF.

This chain uses TRBV24-1 with TRBJ1-5; TRBD1 might be the D (6 bases). The CDR3 runs to 14 residues. V shed 9 bases and J shed 4 bases, with 15 bases lying between them. CDR1 KGHDR and CDR2 SFDVKD come from the germline V gene. CDR3 protein: CATQQGTLNQPQHF. CDR3 coding DNA: TGTGCCACCCAACAGGGTACGCTGAATCAGCCCCAGCATTTT.

The V gene is TRBV28, the J gene TRBJ2-1, with D unclear. The germline CDR1 and CDR2 sequences are MDHEN and SYDVKM. V was cut by 2 bases and J by 7 bases, with 3 bases left in between. The CDR3 extends over 11 amino acids. CDR3 in DNA: TGTGCCAGCAGTTTAATAAATGAGCAGTTCTTC. It yields the protein CASSLINEQFF. The full variable domain, completed using reference TRBV28 and TRBJ2-1, is DVKVTQSSRYLVKRTGEKVFLECVQDMDHENMFWYRQDPGLGLRLIYFSYDVKMKEKGDIPEGYSVSREKKERFSLILESASTNQTSMYLCASSLINEQFFGPGTRLTVL.

The chain employs TRBV7-8 and TRBJ1-1; no clear D gene. Trimming took 0 bases from V and 4 from J, leaving 6 bases between them. The germline V gene has CDR1 SGHVS and CDR2 FQNEAQ. The CDR3 is made up of 13 amino acids. In DNA form, the CDR3 reads TGTGCCAGCAGCTTAGCGAGACTCACTGAAGCTTTCTTT. Protein product: CASSLARLTEAFF.

The chain has TRBV28 and TRBJ1-5; possibly TRBD1 for D (6 bases). The ends were cut back, 7 bases at V and 5 bases at J, with 27 bases in the middle. Germline CDR1 is MDHEN and CDR2 is SYDVKM. The CDR3 spans 18 residues. For the CDR3, the DNA is TGTGCCAGCACCCACCTTAACTGGCTACAGGGTAGTTATCAGCCCCAGCATTTT. This codes for CASTHLNWLQGSYQPQHF.